A selection of T cell receptor beta chains follows, all from one sample in a study of cytomegalovirus exposure and HLA in healthy donors. Using immunoSEQ multiplex PCR, the repertoire was profiled, and TCRdb retains in-frame clones only, with some absent. This table has some 170,000 clones, over 70% appearing once. The sample taken for sequencing was PBMCs. The receptors stem from a young man in good health and CMV-seronegative. CDR3s include the opening cysteine and the closing phenylalanine or tryptophan. The D gene is left open where the match is weak. Size is omitted from some rows. Given values are once, few, many or a class for expanded clones.

clone size,D gene,V gene,J gene,CDR3 protein,CDR3 DNA
NA,NA,TRBV30,TRBJ2-5,CAWSGGQQETQYF,TGTGCCTGGAGTGGGGGCCAGCAAGAGACCCAGTACTTC
NA,NA,TRBV13,TRBJ2-3,CASSLLGAGTDTQYF,TGTGCCAGCAGCTTATTAGGGGCAGGGACAGATACGCAGTATTTT
NA,TRBD1,TRBV9,TRBJ1-4,CASSLLPGTVDEKLFF,TGTGCCAGCAGCCTACTACCCGGGACAGTGGACGAAAAACTGTTTTTT
NA,NA,TRBV19,TRBJ1-5,CASSNGQPQHF,TGTGCCAGTAGTAACGGTCAGCCCCAGCATTTT
NA,TRBD2,TRBV28,TRBJ2-1,CASSLGLPSGTNLFF,TGTGCCAGCAGTTTAGGGCTGCCCAGCGGGACCAATCTGTTCTTC
NA,TRBD1,TRBV5-1,TRBJ1-4,CASSLRGTDNEKLFF,TGCGCCAGCAGCTTACGCGGGACAGACAATGAAAAACTGTTTTTT
NA,NA,TRBV7-9,TRBJ1-1,CASSLGRVTEAFF,TGTGCCAGCAGCTTGGGCAGGGTGACTGAAGCTTTCTTT
NA,TRBD1,TRBV7-9,TRBJ1-1,CASNELGQGDTEAFF,TGTGCCAGCAACGAATTGGGACAGGGGGACACTGAAGCTTTCTTT
NA,NA,TRBV30,TRBJ2-7,CAWTEENEQYF,TGTGCCTGGACGGAGGAAAACGAGCAGTACTTC
NA,NA,TRBV5-1,TRBJ1-1,CASSFAGDTEAFF,TGCGCCAGCAGCTTCGCAGGGGATACTGAAGCTTTCTTT
NA,TRBD1,TRBV28,TRBJ1-2,CASSLRDSYGYTF,TGTGCCAGCAGTTTGCGGGACAGTTATGGCTACACCTTC
once,NA,TRBV30,TRBJ2-7,CAWSDGHIYTYEQYF,TGTGCCTGGAGTGATGGACACATTTACACCTACGAGCAGTACTTC
NA,TRBD1,TRBV2,TRBJ2-7,CASSDSRPVGDRSSYEQYF,TGTGCCAGCAGTGATTCTAGACCAGTGGGGGACAGGAGCTCCTACGAGCAGTACTTC
NA,TRBD2,TRBV30,TRBJ2-3,CAWSWSWASGGAADTQYF,TGTGCCTGGAGTTGGTCCTGGGCTAGCGGGGGGGCAGCAGATACGCAGTATTTT
NA,NA,TRBV7-9,TRBJ1-4,CASSPPAGWGEKLFF,TGTGCCAGCAGCCCTCCCGCGGGGTGGGGTGAAAAACTGTTTTTT
NA,TRBD2,TRBV5-1,TRBJ2-7,CASSLTTGLALHLGEQYF,TGCGCCAGCAGCCTAACTACCGGACTAGCGCTACATTTGGGCGAGCAGTACTTC
few,NA,TRBV9,TRBJ2-1,CASSIGSSYNEQFF,TGTGCCAGCAGCATCGGGAGCTCCTACAATGAGCAGTTCTTC
NA,NA,TRBV29-1,TRBJ2-6,CSVFAGAGANVLTF,TGCAGCGTGTTTGCAGGGGCTGGGGCCAACGTCCTGACTTTC
NA,TRBD2,TRBV9,TRBJ2-1,CASSARSGTSGRPYNEQFF,TGTGCCAGCAGCGCCAGATCCGGGACTAGCGGGAGGCCTTACAATGAGCAGTTCTTC
NA,TRBD1,TRBV5-1,TRBJ2-1,CASSWGRDRDNEQFF,TGCGCCAGCAGCTGGGGCCGGGACAGGGACAATGAGCAGTTCTTC
NA,TRBD1,TRBV11-2,TRBJ1-3,CASSFDRGGNTIYF,TGTGCCAGCAGCTTCGACAGGGGGGGAAACACCATATATTTT
NA,TRBD1,TRBV5-5,TRBJ1-5,CASSPGQAENQPQHF,TGTGCCAGCAGCCCCGGACAGGCGGAAAATCAGCCCCAGCATTTT
few,NA,TRBV29-1,TRBJ2-4,CSVATEGQYF,TGCAGCGTTGCAACAGAGGGTCAGTACTTC
NA,TRBD1,TRBV5-1,TRBJ2-5,CASSLGTGGFQETQYF,TGCGCCAGCAGCTTGGGGACAGGGGGATTTCAAGAGACCCAGTACTTC
few,TRBD1,TRBV4-1,TRBJ1-2,CASSQPGQGARGYTF,TGCGCCAGCAGCCAACCGGGACAGGGGGCAAGGGGCTACACCTTC
NA,NA,TRBV28,TRBJ1-2,CASSLWDSIPFYGYTF,TGTGCCAGCAGTTTATGGGACAGTATCCCCTTCTATGGCTACACCTTC
once,TRBD1,TRBV7-9,TRBJ2-7,CASSDRGPDEQYF,TGTGCCAGCAGCGACAGGGGGCCTGACGAGCAGTACTTC
NA,TRBD1,TRBV30,TRBJ2-7,CAWVGTAYEQYF,TGTGCCTGGGTGGGGACAGCTTACGAGCAGTACTTC
NA,TRBD1,TRBV16,TRBJ1-1,CASSQWVAGGEERTEAFF,TGTGCCAGCAGCCAATGGGTGGCAGGGGGAGAGGAGAGGACTGAAGCTTTCTTT
NA,NA,TRBV4-1,TRBJ2-4,CASSPIGSLGQNIQYF,TGCGCCAGCAGCCCGATTGGGAGTTTGGGTCAAAACATTCAGTACTTC
NA,NA,TRBV15,TRBJ1-1,CATSRGEREAFF,TGTGCCACCAGCAGAGGGGAGCGTGAAGCTTTCTTT
NA,TRBD1,TRBV28,TRBJ2-5,CARPRDSQETQYF,TGTGCCAGACCCCGGGACAGCCAAGAGACCCAGTACTTC
NA,NA,TRBV19,TRBJ1-6,CASSVGGYTSPLHF,TGTGCCAGTAGTGTCGGAGGGTATACTTCACCCCTCCACTTT
NA,NA,TRBV5-1,TRBJ2-7,CASSLLYPYEQYF,TGCGCCAGCAGCTTGTTGTATCCCTACGAGCAGTACTTC
few,TRBD2,TRBV30,TRBJ2-2,CAWSRLAMTGELFF,TGTGCCTGGTCCCGACTAGCGATGACCGGGGAGCTGTTTTTT
NA,TRBD2,TRBV5-1,TRBJ2-5,CASSFVAGLEETQYF,TGCGCCAGCAGCTTTGTAGCGGGTTTAGAAGAGACCCAGTACTTC
once,TRBD2,TRBV10-2,TRBJ2-7,CASSESAGELYF,TGCGCCAGCAGTGAGTCCGCGGGAGAATTGTACTTC